This TCR beta chain was sequenced during a study of cytomegalovirus exposure and HLA in healthy donors. As to this clone: Its antigen is not known.

The CDR3 runs 15 residues. CDR1 and CDR2 (germline): ENHRY, SYGVKD. Trimming stripped 0 bases from V and 0 bases from J, with 6 bases between. This PCR relied on a set of 60 Vbeta primers and 13 Jbeta primers. Sequencing used immunoSEQ multiplex PCR; TCRdb keeps in-frame clones, though not all of them. The table includes 150,000 to 160,000 clones, under 85% detected once. Broader study findings: In a later analysis, TCR beta V- and J-gene trimming was associated with a missense DCLRE1C variant. Most subjects had HLA-A and HLA-B alleles reportedly predicted accurately by TCR beta sequences. A few CMV-associated chains were confirmed in vitro to be specific for CMV antigens. A later analysis found most CMV-associated TCR beta chains apparently HLA-restricted.

This receptor was taken from a man aged 18 to 30 in good health and CMV-seronegative. The chain combines TRBV10-3 with TRBJ1-3; D is uncertain. Sequencing was carried out using PBMCs. This CDR3 reads CAISESPLSGNTIYF. The DNA for the CDR3 is TGTGCCATCAGTGAGTCCCCACTCTCTGGAAACACCATATATTTT.